This entry features one TCR beta chain sequence. The target antigen is unknown. The CDR3 spans 15 residues. Trimming took off 4 bases at V and 0 bases at J, with 10 bases between the two ends. Germline V CDR1 and CDR2: SGHRS, YFSETQ. These data are taken from a study of T cells after yellow fever vaccination. Background on the study: The authors prepared low-cell-number fractions using SMART-Seq v4 Ultra Low Input. Regarding the study as a whole: The CD4 and CD8 compartments had a small share of their clonotypes in common.

Using its own MiXCR run on the 5' RACE reads, TCRdb lists one record per CDR3 protein. The sample lists around 350,000 distinct CDR3 sequences; 11% were seen once. This chain joins TRBV5-1 and TRBJ1-4, with unresolved D. The origin of this receptor is a man younger than 30 who received the YFV17D yellow fever vaccine. This specimen was PBMCs, taken on the day of the first yellow fever vaccination. This CDR3 reads CASSDPGATNEKLFF. The CDR3 DNA follows: TGCGCCAGCAGCGACCCGGGTGCAACTAATGAAAAACTGTTTTTT.